The source of this T cell receptor (beta chain) is a study of cytomegalovirus exposure and HLA in healthy donors. In the case of this clone: Its antigen is not known.

The germline gives CDR1 DFQATT, CDR2 SNEGSKA (reference sequence). The CDR3 has 11 residues. The ends were cut back, 5 bases at V and 3 bases at J, with 7 bases in the middle. Both 60 Vbeta primers and 13 Jbeta primers went into the PCR. The assay was immunoSEQ multiplex PCR, and TCRdb's table has in-frame clones only and misses some. The sample lists around 160,000 clones, 70% to 80% occurring once. Study-level points and caveats: Near-uniform donor sequencing depth was presumed by presence/absence analyses. The authors considered a cluster of highly shared sequence variants likely to be a sequencing artifact.

The chain joins TRBV20-1 to TRBJ2-5, with D unclear. This receptor was taken from a male donor in good health and CMV-seronegative. Sequencing input: PBMCs. CDR3 protein: CSADLKETQYF. DNA of the CDR3: TGCAGTGCTGACTTAAAAGAGACCCAGTACTTC.